This T cell receptor (beta chain) was found in a study of shared clonotypes between healthy human individuals. The unsorted samples took tens of millions of PBMCs to get genomic DNA. Sequencing was performed with immunoSEQ multiplex PCR; in TCRdb, only in-frame clones are kept and a portion is missing. Altogether about 460,000 clones are present, approximately 71% being singletons, with the ten largest covering around 12%. The V and J ends lost 6 bases and 1 base respectively, with 15 bases between them. From germline, CDR1 is MNHEY and CDR2 SMNVEV (reference sequence). CDR3 length: 15 amino acids. Sequenced sample: PBMCs. The TCR sequence derives from a woman in her forties in good health. Some clones in this sample may be carry-over from other donors' samples. This chain uses TRBV27 with TRBJ1-2, with no clear D. CDR3 DNA: TGTGCCAGCAGCAACGGGCAGCCGCTTAACTATGGCTACACCTTC. Its protein is CASSNGQPLNYGYTF.